These 19 T cell receptor beta chains came from one sample sequenced in a study of beta chain features in type 1 diabetes. Points from the study as a whole: Significant though moderate, a shortening of TCRB CDR3s appeared in all four CD4+ subsets of Type 1 diabetes patients.

Their recognized antigens are unknown. Every isolated RNA sample was fully reverse transcribed, so sequencing captured expressed TCRB transcripts. Only in-frame clones appear in the TCRdb table, and some are missing; sequencing was by immunoSEQ multiplex PCR. The top ten clones hold 0.6% of a sample with some 350,000 clones, 9.6% of them seen once. Sequencing used central memory CD4+ T cells from blood. Receptors were obtained from a man younger than 40 with type 1 diabetes.

This clone appeared once. CDR3 protein: CASSSGTSPWEQYF. The DNA of the CDR3 is TGTGCCAGCAGCTCCGGGACTAGCCCTTGGGAGCAGTACTTC. The chain recombines TRBV11-2 with TRBJ2-7; 9 nucleotides line up with TRBD2. After removal of 4 bases from V and 7 bases from J, the junction contained 8 bases not matched to a gene. The CDR3 is 14 residues long. Germline CDR1 is SGHAT and CDR2 is FQNNGV.

This clone was seen a few times. V gene TRBV27 combines with J gene TRBJ2-5, with 12 nucleotides matching TRBD1. Trimming took 5 bases from V and 5 from J; bases not matched to a gene: 9. In germline, CDR1 is MNHEY, CDR2 SMNVEV (reference sequence). The CDR3 extends over 16 amino acids. The CDR3 sequence is CASSPSGQGARETQYF. The CDR3 DNA is TGTGCCAGCAGTCCGTCGGGACAGGGGGCGCGGGAGACCCAGTACTTC.

This clone was counted a few times. The CDR3 region has the DNA TGTGCCAGCTCAAAGGGGCAGAATGAAAAACTGTTTTTT. It specifies CASSKGQNEKLFF. The V call is TRBV5-4, the J call TRBJ1-4; possible D gene TRBD1, 5 bases. The CDR3 extends over 13 amino acids. Germline V gene sequence: CDR1 SGHNT, CDR2 YYREEE (reference sequence). With 7 bases removed from V and 5 bases from J, the gap between germline ends came to 12 bases.

V is TRBV7-2 and J is TRBJ2-5, with TRBD2 identical over 10 bases. The CDR3 sequence is 15 residues long. V trimming: 2 bases; J trimming: 6 bases; junction bases outside the gene matches: 6. The germline gives CDR1 SGHTA, CDR2 FQGNSA. In DNA, the CDR3 is TGTGCCAGCAGCTTAAAAGCGGGAGGGGAGCAGACCCAGTACTTC. It codes for CASSLKAGGEQTQYF.

This clone has a handful of counts. The chain links TRBV6-5 to TRBJ1-2; D ambiguous. V lost 0 bases to trimming and J lost 5 bases, with 7 bases between them. Germline V CDR1 and CDR2: MNHEY, SVGAGI. This CDR3 has 13 residues. The CDR3 loop is CASSYSARYGYTF. CDR3 nucleotides: TGTGCCAGCAGTTACTCAGCCCGGTATGGCTACACCTTC.

The chain combines TRBV6-6 with TRBJ2-3, with unresolved D. Germline V gives CDR1 MNHNY, CDR2 SVGAGI (reference sequence). The V gene lost 5 bases and the J gene lost 1 base, with 7 bases spanning the gap. CDR3 length: 13 residues. CDR3 in DNA: TGTGCCAGCAGTAGTATGGGCACAGATACGCAGTATTTT. It yields the protein CASSSMGTDTQYF.

The J gene is TRBJ2-5, the V gene TRBV9, with 7 nucleotides matching TRBD2. This CDR3 region has 15 residues. Trimming cost V 6 bases and J 1 base; bases outside gene matches: 9. From germline, CDR1 is SGDLS and CDR2 YYNGEE. CDR3 amino acids: CASTRLGGGQETQYF. CDR3 sequence (DNA): TGTGCCAGCACCAGGTTGGGCGGGGGCCAAGAGACCCAGTACTTC.

The rearrangement uses TRBV30 and TRBJ1-2; D unclear. Germline values: CDR1 GTSNPN, CDR2 SVGIG (reference sequence). Trimming took off 2 bases at V and 1 base at J, with 8 bases between the two ends. The CDR3 runs to 13 residues. The CDR3 sequence: CAWSPADNYGYTF. The DNA of the CDR3 is TGTGCCTGGAGTCCAGCCGATAACTATGGCTACACCTTC.

The chain recombines TRBV6-6 with TRBJ2-5; no clear D. The CDR3 extends over 15 amino acids. Trimming stripped 1 base from V and 0 bases from J, with 9 bases between. Germline V lookup: CDR1 MNHNY, CDR2 SVGAGI (reference sequence). The CDR3 spells CASSYLSGNQETQYF. The CDR3 nucleotides are TGTGCCAGCAGTTACTTGTCAGGAAACCAAGAGACCCAGTACTTC.

The chain employs TRBV7-8 and TRBJ2-7; D not certain. Germline CDR1 and CDR2: SGHVS and FQNEAQ. V was shortened by 6 bases and J by 2 bases, with 11 bases between the two germline ends. CDR3 length equals 13 residues. The CDR3 sequence: CASSGRRTYEQYF. For the CDR3, the DNA is TGTGCCAGCAGTGGTCGACGGACCTACGAGCAGTACTTC.

This clone was observed a few times. This rearrangement joins TRBV29-1 to TRBJ2-1; the D is unclear. Germline V gives CDR1 SQVTM, CDR2 ANQGSEA. The CDR3 extends over 19 amino acids. V was clipped by 5 bases and J by 8 bases, with 34 bases between them. CDR3 sequence (DNA): TGCAGCGTTAGGGCCCGGCCTGCCAACTTGCCTACAAGCTTGGATGAGCAGTTCTTC. Encoded protein: CSVRARPANLPTSLDEQFF.

The sample holds a few counts of this clone. The rearrangement joins TRBV6-6 to TRBJ1-4, with D perhaps matching TRBD1 (6 bases). The CDR3 consists of 13 residues. Germline-derived CDR1 and CDR2 are MNHNY and SVGAGI (reference sequence). V was trimmed by 9 bases and J by 6 bases, leaving 14 bases between them. The CDR3 DNA follows: TGTGCCAGTCAGGGGTCGTTCGATGAAAAACTGTTTTTT. Translated: CASQGSFDEKLFF.

The chain uses TRBV28 and TRBJ1-2, with D tentatively TRBD1 (6 bases). CDR3 size: 11 residues. V lost 1 base and J 11 bases, leaving 8 bases between the germline ends. Per germline, CDR1 MDHEN and CDR2 SYDVKM. The CDR3 DNA reads TGTGCCAGCAGTTTATCTAGGGGGTACACCTTC. Amino acids: CASSLSRGYTF.

The sample holds a few counts of this clone. The chain couples TRBV29-1 to TRBJ2-2, with 7 bases aligning to TRBD2. From germline, CDR1 is SQVTM and CDR2 ANQGSEA. The V segment lost 6 bases and the J segment 0 bases; nucleotides outside the gene matches: 7. The CDR3 runs to 15 residues. The CDR3 DNA is TGCAGCGTCAAAGGTGCGGGAGCGAACACCGGGGAGCTGTTTTTT. Translated, it gives CSVKGAGANTGELFF.

This clone was counted a few times. The gene calls are TRBV19 and TRBJ2-5; 14 nucleotides align to TRBD2. J gave up 4 bases and V 6 bases, and 10 bases lay outside the gene matches. Germline CDR1 LNHDA, CDR2 SQIVND (reference sequence). This CDR3 has 17 amino acids. For the CDR3, the DNA is TGTGCCAGTAGCGGGACTAGCGGGAGCTTCTGGACAGAGACCCAGTACTTC. As protein: CASSGTSGSFWTETQYF.

This clone was detected a few times. The chain links TRBV6-1 to TRBJ1-4; D remains unclear. The V end was cut by 8 bases, the J end by 1 base, with 8 bases between. The CDR3 is 13 amino acids. Germline V CDR1 and CDR2: MNHNS, SASEGT. The CDR3: CASRGGTNEKLFF. CDR3 nucleotide sequence: TGTGCCAGCCGTGGAGGAACTAATGAAAAACTGTTTTTT.

The V and J genes are TRBV9 and TRBJ2-1; the D gene is possibly TRBD1 (5 bases). The CDR3 extends over 13 amino acids. Per germline, CDR1 SGDLS and CDR2 YYNGEE. The ends were cut back, 0 bases at V and 10 bases at J, with 11 bases in the middle. The CDR3: CASSVAGALEQFF. The DNA of the CDR3 is TGTGCCAGCAGCGTAGCTGGGGCTCTAGAGCAGTTCTTC.

This clone was picked up a small number of times. The chain carries TRBV5-4 and TRBJ2-1, with 7 bases lining up with TRBD2. The ends lost 4 bases at V and 7 bases at J; junction bases unmatched: 8. This CDR3 has 14 residues. CDR1 is SGHNT, CDR2 YYREEE, per germline (reference sequence). CDR3 DNA: TGTGCCAGCAGCCCCAGACTAGCAGGGAATGAGCAGTTCTTC. Protein product: CASSPRLAGNEQFF.

This clone was observed a handful of times. The chain employs TRBV2 and TRBJ2-7; 11 bases line up with TRBD2. The germline gives CDR1 SNHLY, CDR2 FYNNEI. The CDR3 length is 14 residues. V was pared by 5 bases and J by 7 bases, with 7 bases of the junction left unmatched. CDR3 DNA sequence: TGTGCCAGCAGTCGACTAGCGGGAACTAGGGAGCAGTACTTC. Protein sequence: CASSRLAGTREQYF.